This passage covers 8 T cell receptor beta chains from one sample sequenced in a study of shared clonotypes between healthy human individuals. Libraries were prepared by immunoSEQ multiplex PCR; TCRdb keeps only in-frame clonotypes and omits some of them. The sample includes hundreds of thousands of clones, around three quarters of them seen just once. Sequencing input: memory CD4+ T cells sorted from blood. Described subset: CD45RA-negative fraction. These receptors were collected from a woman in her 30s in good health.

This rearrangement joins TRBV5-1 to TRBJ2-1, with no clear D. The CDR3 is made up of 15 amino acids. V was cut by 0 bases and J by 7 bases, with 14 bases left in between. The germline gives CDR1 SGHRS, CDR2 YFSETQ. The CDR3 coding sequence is TGCGCCAGCAGCTTGGTTAGCCCTCAAGGAAATGAGCAGTTCTTC. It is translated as CASSLVSPQGNEQFF. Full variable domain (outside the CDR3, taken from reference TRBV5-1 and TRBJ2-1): KAGVTQTPRYLIKTRGQQVTLSCSPISGHRSVSWYQQTPGQGLQFLFEYFSETQRNKGNFPGRFSGRQFSNSRSEMNVSTLELGDSALYLCASSLVSPQGNEQFFGPGTRLTVL.

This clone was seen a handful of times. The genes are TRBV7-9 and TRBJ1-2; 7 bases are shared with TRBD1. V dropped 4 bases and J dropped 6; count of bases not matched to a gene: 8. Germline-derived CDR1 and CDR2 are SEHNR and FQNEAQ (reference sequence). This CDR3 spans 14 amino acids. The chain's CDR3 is CASSSPQTGNGYTF. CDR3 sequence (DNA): TGTGCCAGCAGCTCGCCCCAGACAGGGAATGGCTACACCTTC.

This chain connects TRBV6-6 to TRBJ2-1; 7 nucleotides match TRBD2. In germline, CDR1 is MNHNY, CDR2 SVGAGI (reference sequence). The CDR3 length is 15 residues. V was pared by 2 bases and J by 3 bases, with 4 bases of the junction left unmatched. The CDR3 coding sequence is TGTGCCAGCAGTTACACAGCGGGGAACTACAATGAGCAGTTCTTC. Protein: CASSYTAGNYNEQFF.

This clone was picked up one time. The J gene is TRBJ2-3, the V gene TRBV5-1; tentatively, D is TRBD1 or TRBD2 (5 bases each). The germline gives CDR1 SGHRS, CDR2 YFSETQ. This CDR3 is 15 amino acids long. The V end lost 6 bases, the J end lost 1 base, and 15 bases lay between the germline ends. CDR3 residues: CASIEGTSRTDTQYF. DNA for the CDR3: TGCGCCAGCATAGAGGGGACGTCCCGCACAGATACGCAGTATTTT.

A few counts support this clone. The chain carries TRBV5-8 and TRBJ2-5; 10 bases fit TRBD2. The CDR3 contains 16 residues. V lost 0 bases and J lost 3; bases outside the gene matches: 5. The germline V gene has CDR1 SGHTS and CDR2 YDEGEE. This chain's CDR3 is CASSLGAGGLEETQYF. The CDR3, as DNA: TGTGCCAGCAGCTTGGGAGCGGGAGGGTTAGAAGAGACCCAGTACTTC.

DNA of the CDR3: TGTGCCAGCAGTTCGACGGGGGGCGTAGGGAATGGCTACACCTTC. It specifies CASSSTGGVGNGYTF. The chain recombines TRBV6-5 with TRBJ1-2, with D maybe TRBD1 (6 bases). This CDR3 is 15 amino acids long. Looked up from germline, CDR1 is MNHEY and CDR2 is SVGAGI. Trimming left V 4 bases short and J 6 bases short, with 18 bases between.

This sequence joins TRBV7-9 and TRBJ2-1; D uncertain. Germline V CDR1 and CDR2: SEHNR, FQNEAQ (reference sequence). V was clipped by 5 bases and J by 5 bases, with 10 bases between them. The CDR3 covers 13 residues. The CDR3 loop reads CASSLGPDNEQFF. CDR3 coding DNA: TGTGCCAGCAGCCTAGGGCCCGACAATGAGCAGTTCTTC.

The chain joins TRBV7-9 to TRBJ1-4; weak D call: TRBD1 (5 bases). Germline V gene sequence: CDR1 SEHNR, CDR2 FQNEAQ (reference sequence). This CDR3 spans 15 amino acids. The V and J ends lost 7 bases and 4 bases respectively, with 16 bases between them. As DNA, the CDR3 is TGTGCCAGCACGCTAACCGGAAGGGGTAATGAAAAACTGTTTTTT. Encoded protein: CASTLTGRGNEKLFF.